This TCR beta chain was recorded in a study of cytomegalovirus exposure and HLA in healthy donors. PCR employed 60 Vbeta and 13 Jbeta primers. Repertoires were generated with immunoSEQ multiplex PCR, while TCRdb's copy carries only in-frame clones and drops some. The repertoire holds about 110,000 clones, with approximately 80% as singletons. Overall study findings and caveats: Of the V segments, some could not be distinguished, including TRBV6-2 and TRBV6-3, and were excluded.

The V end was cut by 1 base, the J end by 9 bases, with 13 bases between. The CDR3 runs to 14 residues. Germline assignment: CDR1 SGHAT and CDR2 FQNNGV. This clone occurred a few times. Its specificity is not known. Source material: PBMCs. The receptor comes from a human donor in good health. This chain connects TRBV11-2 to TRBJ1-5; D remains ambiguous. The CDR3 DNA sequence: TGTGCCAGCAGCTTAGGGGCCAGCCTACGGCCCCAGCATTTT. It yields the protein CASSLGASLRPQHF. Full variable domain (rest looked up from reference TRBV11-2 and TRBJ1-5): EAGVAQSPRYKIIEKRQSVAFWCNPISGHATLYWYQQILGQGPKLLIQFQNNGVVDDSQLPKDRFSAERLKGVDSTLKIQPAKLEDSAVYLCASSLGASLRPQHFGDGTRLSIL.